Shown below are 5 T cell receptor beta chains from a single sample sequenced in a study of T cells after yellow fever vaccination. TCRdb redid the calling of the 5' RACE reads with MiXCR, one entry per CDR3 protein. The sample has more than 250,000 distinct CDR3 sequences; around 6.8% are singletons. This material consisted of PBMCs, taken about 49 days after the first yellow fever vaccination. These receptors originate from a man aged 18 to 29 who received the YFV17D yellow fever vaccine.

This clonotype was detected many times. This chain connects TRBV20-1 to TRBJ2-7, with 9 bases identical to TRBD2. Germline values: CDR1 DFQATT, CDR2 SNEGSKA (reference sequence). The CDR3 runs to 12 residues. This CDR3 reads CRVTSGGYEQYF. The DNA for the CDR3 is TGCAGGGTGACTAGCGGCGGCTACGAGCAGTACTTC.

This clonotype was observed a few times. The chain links TRBV5-1 to TRBJ1-1, with D possibly being TRBD1 (5 bases). The CDR3 has 16 amino acids. Per germline, CDR1 SGHRS and CDR2 YFSETQ. V was pared by 4 bases and J by 0 bases, with 16 bases between. CDR3 DNA sequence: TGCGCCAGCAGCCCCGGACATACTTCCATGAACACTGAAGCTTTCTTT. Translated, it gives CASSPGHTSMNTEAFF.

CDR3 bases: TGTGCCAGCAGACTTCAATACGGAAACATTCAGTACTTC. This sequence encodes CASRLQYGNIQYF. The rearrangement links TRBV28 to TRBJ2-4, with D uncertain. Germline lookup yields CDR1 MDHEN and CDR2 SYDVKM. This CDR3 is built from 13 residues. V was cut by 6 bases and J by 6 bases, with 12 bases left in between.

This clonotype was seen only a few times. The chain combines TRBV4-3 with TRBJ2-5; 8 bases line up with TRBD2. The germline gives CDR1 LGHNA, CDR2 YSLEER. The CDR3 spans 17 residues. The J segment lost 5 bases and the V segment lost 3 bases, leaving 14 bases of the junction unmatched. CDR3 sequence reads: CASSQASSRGAGETQYF. CDR3 nucleotide sequence: TGCGCCAGCAGCCAGGCCTCGTCGCGGGGGGCGGGGGAGACCCAGTACTTC.

V is TRBV9 and J is TRBJ2-1, with TRBD2 as a possible D gene (5 bases). Trimming took 0 bases from V and 5 from J, leaving 9 bases between them. CDR3 size: 14 residues. CDR1 and CDR2 (germline): SGDLS, YYNGEE. CDR3 region: CASSVVWTDNEQFF. The CDR3 DNA follows: TGTGCCAGCAGCGTAGTTTGGACTGACAATGAGCAGTTCTTC.